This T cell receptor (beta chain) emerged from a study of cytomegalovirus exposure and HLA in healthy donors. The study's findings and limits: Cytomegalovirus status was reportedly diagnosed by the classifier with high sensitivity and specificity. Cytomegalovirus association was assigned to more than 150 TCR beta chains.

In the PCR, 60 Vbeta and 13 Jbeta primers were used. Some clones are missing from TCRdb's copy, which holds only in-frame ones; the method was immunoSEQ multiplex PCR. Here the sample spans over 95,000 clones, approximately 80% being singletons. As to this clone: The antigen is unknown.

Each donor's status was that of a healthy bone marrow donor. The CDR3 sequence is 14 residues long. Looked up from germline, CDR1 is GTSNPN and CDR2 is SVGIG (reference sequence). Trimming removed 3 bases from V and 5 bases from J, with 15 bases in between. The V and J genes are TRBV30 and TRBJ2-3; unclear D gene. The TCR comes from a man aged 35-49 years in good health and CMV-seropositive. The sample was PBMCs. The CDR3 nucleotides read TGTGCCTGGAGAAGTAGCTCTTTCCTAGATACGCAGTATTTT. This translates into CAWRSSSFLDTQYF.